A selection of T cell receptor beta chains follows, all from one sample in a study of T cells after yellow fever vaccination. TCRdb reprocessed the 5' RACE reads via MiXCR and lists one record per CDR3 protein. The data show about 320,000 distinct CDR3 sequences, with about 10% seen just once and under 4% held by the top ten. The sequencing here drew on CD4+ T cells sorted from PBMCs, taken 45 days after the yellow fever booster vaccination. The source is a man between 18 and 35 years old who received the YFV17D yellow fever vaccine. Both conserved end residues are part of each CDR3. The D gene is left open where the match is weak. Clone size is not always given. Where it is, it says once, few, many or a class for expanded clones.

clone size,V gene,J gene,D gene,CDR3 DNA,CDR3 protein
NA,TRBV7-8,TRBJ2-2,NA,TGTGCCAGCAGTTTTAGAGTGACCGGGGAGCTGTTTTTT,CASSFRVTGELFF
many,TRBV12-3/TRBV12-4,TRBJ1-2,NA,TGTGCCAGCAGCGGCGGGGGCTATGGCTACACCTTC,CASSGGGYGYTF
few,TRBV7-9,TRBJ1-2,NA,TGTGCCAGCAGCCCCGGGAGTCCAAACACCTTC,CASSPGSPNTF
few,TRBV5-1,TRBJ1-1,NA,TGCGCCAGCAGCTTGGACAGCCCTATGGGGGCTTTCTTT,CASSLDSPMGAFF
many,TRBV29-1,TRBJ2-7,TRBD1,TGCAGCGTCGTCCGGGACAGGGTAAACGAGCAGTACTTC,CSVVRDRVNEQYF
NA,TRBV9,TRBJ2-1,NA,TGTGCCAGCAGCGTAGGATCTCGGAGGGGGGCCCGCTCTGAGCAGTTCTTC,CASSVGSRRGARSEQFF
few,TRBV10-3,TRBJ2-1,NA,TGTGCCATCAGTGAACCTGTAGTGGGTGAGCAGTTCTTC,CAISEPVVGEQFF
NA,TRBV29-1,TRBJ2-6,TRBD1,TGCAGCGTTGAACCAGGACAGGGCCTCTCTGGGGCCAACGTCCTGACTTTC,CSVEPGQGLSGANVLTF
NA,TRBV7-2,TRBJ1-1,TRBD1,TGTGCCAGCAGCTTGCACCGGGACAGGGTCGAAGCTTTCTTT,CASSLHRDRVEAFF
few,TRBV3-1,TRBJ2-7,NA,TGTGCCAGCAGCCCCGTGTGGAGTAGCGTTTACGAGCAGTACTTC,CASSPVWSSVYEQYF
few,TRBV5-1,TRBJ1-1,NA,TGCGCCAGCAGCTTGGGGGGATACACGAACACTGAAGCTTTCTTT,CASSLGGYTNTEAFF
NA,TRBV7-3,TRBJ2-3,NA,TGTGCCAGCAGCCCCCGCAGGGGCACAGATACGCAGTATTTT,CASSPRRGTDTQYF
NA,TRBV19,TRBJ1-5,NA,TGTGCCAGTATCTCCCAGCCGGGGGATAATCAGCCCCAGCATTTT,CASISQPGDNQPQHF